A single sample gave rise to the 5 T cell receptor beta chains below, sequenced in a study of blood T cell repertoires in COVID-19. Using immunoSEQ multiplex PCR, the repertoire was profiled, and TCRdb retains in-frame clones only, with some absent. Among fewer than 150,000 clones listed, 87% were seen once. The sample consisted of peripheral blood. Receptors originate from a woman aged 35 to 49 with acute or convalescent COVID-19.

The chain couples TRBV5-6 to TRBJ2-7, with 7 bases lining up with TRBD1. CDR3 length equals 14 residues. V shed 2 bases, J shed 7 bases, and the junction held 9 bases outside the gene matches. Looked up from germline, CDR1 is SGHDT and CDR2 is YYEEEE. This CDR3 is CASSFTTGLGEQYF. As DNA, the CDR3 is TGTGCCAGCAGCTTTACGACAGGGCTCGGGGAGCAGTACTTC.

Only one count was recorded for this clone. The V gene is TRBV18, the J gene TRBJ2-2; D gene uncertain. There are 17 residues in the CDR3. The V end lost 4 bases, the J end lost 0 bases, and 15 bases lay between the germline ends. Germline values: CDR1 KGHSH, CDR2 LQKENI. The CDR3 loop is CASSLAVAYTNTGELFF. CDR3 DNA sequence: TGTGCCAGCTCACTCGCGGTAGCCTATACGAACACCGGGGAGCTGTTTTTT.

The chain joins TRBV2 to TRBJ2-3, with 9 bases fitting TRBD2. V lost 7 bases to trimming and J lost 9 bases; unmatched junction nucleotides: 5. The germline gives CDR1 SNHLY, CDR2 FYNNEI. The CDR3 has 12 amino acids. The CDR3 DNA reads as TGTGCCAGCACCCCGACTAGCGGAACGCAGTATTTT. Encoded protein: CASTPTSGTQYF.

The gene calls are TRBV4-3 and TRBJ1-3, with D unclear. Germline CDR1 reads LGHNA; CDR2 reads YSLEER. This CDR3 comprises 15 residues. The V and J ends lost 1 base and 2 bases respectively, with 9 bases between them. The CDR3 here is CASSQATEPGNTIYF. The CDR3 DNA reads as TGCGCCAGCAGCCAAGCCACGGAGCCTGGAAACACCATATATTTT.

The J gene is TRBJ2-1, the V gene TRBV3-1 (or the pseudogene TRBV3-2); D not resolved. The germline V gene encodes CDR1 LGHDT and CDR2 YNNKEL (reference sequence). The CDR3 has 16 residues. The V and J ends lost 0 bases and 0 bases respectively, with 9 bases between them. CDR3 residues: CASSQEYWSSYNEQFF. The CDR3 region has the DNA TGTGCCAGCAGCCAAGAGTACTGGAGCTCCTACAATGAGCAGTTCTTC.